These 19 T cell receptor beta chains came from one sample sequenced in a study of graft-versus-host responses after intestinal transplantation. The repertoire was sequenced with immunoSEQ multiplex PCR; TCRdb's copy has only in-frame clones and lacks some. The sample comprises around 40,000 clones, approximately 96% of which are singletons, and roughly 0.52% rests with the top ten. Antigen specificity for these receptors is unknown. Sequencing was performed on unstimulated CD8+ T cells sorted from spleen or lymph node cells, taken before transplant. All receptors come from a human donor who was the organ donor for an intestinal transplant.

The chain uses TRBV15 and TRBJ1-1; D is unresolved. This CDR3 has 15 residues. The V gene's germline CDR1 is LNHNV and CDR2 YYDKDF (reference sequence). Trimming stripped 5 bases from V and 3 bases from J, with 16 bases between. The CDR3 sequence is CATSPIPGGYTEAFF. The CDR3 nucleotides read TGTGCCACCAGCCCCATCCCCGGCGGGTACACTGAAGCTTTCTTT.

The rearrangement uses TRBV6-6 and TRBJ2-7; 8 bases match TRBD1. CDR3 length: 15 amino acids. V shed 2 bases, J shed 0 bases, and the junction held 3 bases outside the gene matches. CDR1 and CDR2 from the germline V gene are MNHNY and SVGAGI (reference sequence). CDR3 sequence reads: CASSYSQGASYEQYF. The CDR3 nucleotides are TGTGCCAGCAGTTACAGCCAGGGGGCCTCCTACGAGCAGTACTTC.

The V and J genes are TRBV27 and TRBJ2-3, with 14 bases lining up with TRBD2. The CDR3 sequence is 15 residues long. With V trimmed by 8 bases and J by 3 bases, 4 bases remained unmatched. Germline CDR1 and CDR2: MNHEY and SMNVEV (reference sequence). The CDR3 nucleotides read TGTGCCAGCCGACTAGCGGGGGGGCCGACAGATACGCAGTATTTT. Translating gives CASRLAGGPTDTQYF.

This clone was seen a single time. The gene calls are TRBV7-9 and TRBJ2-7, with D tentatively TRBD2 (6 bases). This CDR3 contains 15 residues. Germline V lookup: CDR1 SEHNR, CDR2 FQNEAQ (reference sequence). Trimming took off 5 bases at V and 5 bases at J, with 19 bases between the two ends. The CDR3 is CASSPYTGLGNEQYF. In nucleotides, the CDR3 is TGTGCCAGCAGCCCCTATACGGGACTCGGCAACGAGCAGTACTTC.

V and J are TRBV19 and TRBJ2-3, with 7 bases that match TRBD2. J gave up 0 bases and V 5 bases, and 11 bases lay outside the gene matches. The germline V gene has CDR1 LNHDA and CDR2 SQIVND (reference sequence). This CDR3 spans 17 amino acids. CDR3 sequence (DNA): TGTGCCAGTAGTTCGGATCCGGGACTATATAGCACAGATACGCAGTATTTT. Translated: CASSSDPGLYSTDTQYF. The variable domain in full, with the rest retrieved from reference TRBV19 and TRBJ2-3, is DGGITQSPKYLFRKEGQNVTLSCEQNLNHDAMYWYRQDPGQGLRLIYYSQIVNDFQKGDIAEGYSVSREKKESFPLTVTSAQKNPTAFYLCASSSDPGLYSTDTQYFGPGTRLTVL.

The V gene is TRBV27, the J gene TRBJ2-7; no firm D call. There are 12 residues in the CDR3. Germline loops: CDR1 MNHEY, CDR2 SMNVEV (reference sequence). V lost 3 bases and J lost 6, with 9 bases in between. CDR3 region: CASSFLFGEQYF. The DNA for the CDR3 is TGTGCCAGCAGTTTTCTGTTTGGCGAGCAGTACTTC.

The V gene is TRBV5-1, the J gene TRBJ2-7; tentatively, D is TRBD2 (5 bases). CDR3 length: 15 residues. Trimming shortened V by 0 bases and J by 2 bases, and 12 bases separated the two germline ends. The germline V gene encodes CDR1 SGHRS and CDR2 YFSETQ. This CDR3 is CASSLGTGFTYEQYF. In DNA, the CDR3 is TGCGCCAGCAGCTTGGGAACGGGATTTACCTACGAGCAGTACTTC.

The rearrangement uses TRBV29-1 and TRBJ1-1; D gene ambiguous. Per germline, CDR1 SQVTM and CDR2 ANQGSEA. The CDR3 sequence is 14 residues long. V shed 0 bases and J shed 2 bases, with 10 bases lying between them. The CDR3 spells CSVEDEGRNTEAFF. The CDR3 DNA reads as TGCAGCGTTGAAGATGAAGGAAGAAACACTGAAGCTTTCTTT.

The table lists this clone with a few counts. The chain employs TRBV7-9 and TRBJ2-7, with TRBD2 matching over 13 bases. Per germline, CDR1 SEHNR and CDR2 FQNEAQ (reference sequence). CDR3 size: 16 residues. The V segment lost 5 bases and the J segment 5 bases; nucleotides outside the gene matches: 9. The CDR3 loop reads CASSRRGTSGVNEQYF. The CDR3 bases are TGTGCCAGCAGCCGCAGAGGGACTAGCGGGGTAAACGAGCAGTACTTC. Full variable domain (outside the CDR3, taken from reference TRBV7-9 and TRBJ2-7): DTGVSQNPRHKITKRGQNVTFRCDPISEHNRLYWYRQTLGQGPEFLTYFQNEAQLEKSRLLSDRFSAERPKGSFSTLEIQRTEQGDSAMYLCASSRRGTSGVNEQYFGPGTRLTVT.

The J gene is TRBJ2-1, the V gene TRBV14, with D possibly TRBD1 on 6 matching bases. The CDR3 loop spans 14 amino acids. Germline V gene data show CDR1 as SGHDN and CDR2 as FVKESK. V dropped 4 bases and J dropped 4 bases, with 11 bases sitting between them. The CDR3 protein is CASSPFQGYNEQFF. For the CDR3, the DNA is TGTGCCAGCAGCCCATTCCAGGGGTACAATGAGCAGTTCTTC.

The chain employs TRBV29-1 and TRBJ1-2; D might be TRBD1 (5 bases). The CDR3 sequence is 12 residues long. The V end was cut by 6 bases, the J end by 7 bases, with 15 bases between. Germline CDR1 is SQVTM and CDR2 is ANQGSEA. The CDR3 sequence is CSVHKGIRGYTF. DNA of the CDR3: TGCAGCGTCCACAAGGGGATTCGTGGCTACACCTTC.

This clone was observed a few times. The V call is TRBV10-3, the J call TRBJ1-1, with D possibly matching TRBD1 (5 bases). The CDR3 has 14 amino acids. The V end lost 6 bases, the J end lost 1 base, and 12 bases lay between the germline ends. Germline CDR1 ENHRY, CDR2 SYGVKD. The CDR3 DNA follows: TGTGCCATCAGGGTGGGGACGGGGAACACTGAAGCTTTCTTT. The encoded protein is CAIRVGTGNTEAFF.

V and J are TRBV4-3 and TRBJ1-2; TRBD1 matches 9 bases. The CDR3 loop spans 15 amino acids. The germline CDR1 and CDR2 sequences are LGHNA and YSLEER. Unmatched junction bases numbered 4, after V lost 1 base and J lost 4 bases. CDR3 DNA: TGCGCCAGCAGCCAAGCGGGACAGGGCATCTATGGCTACACCTTC. Translated, it gives CASSQAGQGIYGYTF.

This clone was recorded once. V usage is TRBV5-8 and J usage is TRBJ2-4, with 13 bases lining up with TRBD2. V was clipped by 0 bases and J by 7 bases; unmatched bases: 4. CDR1 and CDR2 from the germline V gene are SGHTS and YDEGEE. This CDR3 is 16 amino acids long. The CDR3 sequence: CASSLALAGGLNIQYF. CDR3 DNA sequence: TGTGCCAGCAGCTTGGCACTAGCGGGGGGGCTCAACATTCAGTACTTC.

CDR3 DNA: TGCGCCAGCAGCCAGGGGACAGCGGGTTCCTCCTACGAGCAGTACTTC. Amino acids: CASSQGTAGSSYEQYF. This sequence joins TRBV4-3 and TRBJ2-7; perhaps TRBD1 as D (7 bases). The V end lost 3 bases, the J end lost 0 bases, and 15 bases lay between the germline ends. CDR1 LGHNA and CDR2 YSLEER come from the germline V gene. The CDR3 sequence is 16 residues long.

This clone was recorded only once. This chain joins TRBV7-3 and TRBJ2-1, with a weak D call TRBD2 (5 bases). The V end lost 0 bases, the J end lost 3 bases, and 9 bases lay between the germline ends. Germline CDR1 SGHTA, CDR2 FQGTGA. The CDR3 length is 15 residues. The CDR3 bases are TGTGCCAGCAGCTTAACGACGGGGTACTACAATGAGCAGTTCTTC. This encodes CASSLTTGYYNEQFF. The variable domain in full, with the rest retrieved from reference TRBV7-3 and TRBJ2-1, is GAGVSQTPSNKVTEKGKYVELRCDPISGHTALYWYRQSLGQGPEFLIYFQGTGAADDSGLPNDRFFAVRPEGSVSTLKIQRTERGDSAVYLCASSLTTGYYNEQFFGPGTRLTVL.

The chain is built from TRBV27 and TRBJ2-1; 10 bases agree with TRBD2. Germline CDR1 is MNHEY and CDR2 is SMNVEV (reference sequence). The CDR3 covers 14 residues. Germline trimming cut 8 bases from V and 7 bases from J; bases unmatched to any gene: 8. DNA of the CDR3: TGTGCCAGCTCGCTAGCGGGGGTACCTAATGAGCAGTTCTTC. Translated, it gives CASSLAGVPNEQFF.

In the case of this clone: The same CDR3 also results from other DNA sequences found in this sample. This chain uses TRBV7-9 with TRBJ2-1, with 9 bases identical to TRBD2. The CDR3 length is 14 residues. Germline V gives CDR1 SEHNR, CDR2 FQNEAQ (reference sequence). Germline trimming cut 1 base from V and 5 bases from J; bases unmatched to any gene: 0. As DNA, the CDR3 is TGTGCCAGCAGCTTAGGCGGGGGGGACAATGAGCAGTTCTTC. Translation: CASSLGGGDNEQFF.

The chain joins TRBV30 to TRBJ2-7, with D maybe TRBD2 (7 bases). The CDR3 spans 15 residues. Trimming left V 1 base short and J 7 bases short, with 20 bases between. Germline CDR1 and CDR2: GTSNPN and SVGIG (reference sequence). The CDR3 nucleotides read TGTGCCTGGAGTGGGGGGGCGGGGGCCCCTGGTGAGCAGTACTTC. Translated, it gives CAWSGGAGAPGEQYF.